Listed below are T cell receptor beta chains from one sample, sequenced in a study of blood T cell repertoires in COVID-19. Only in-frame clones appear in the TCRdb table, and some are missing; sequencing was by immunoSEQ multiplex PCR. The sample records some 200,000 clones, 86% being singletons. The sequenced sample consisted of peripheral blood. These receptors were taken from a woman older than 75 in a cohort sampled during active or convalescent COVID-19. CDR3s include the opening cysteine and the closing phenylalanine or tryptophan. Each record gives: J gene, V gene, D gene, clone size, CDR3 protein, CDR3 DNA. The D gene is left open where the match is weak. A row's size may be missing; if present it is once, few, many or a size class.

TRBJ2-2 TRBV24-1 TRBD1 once CATSDIPGQGFPSGELFF TGTGCCACCAGTGATATCCCGGGACAGGGATTCCCGTCCGGGGAGCTGTTTTTT
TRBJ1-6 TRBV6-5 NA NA CASRQVLNSPLHF TGTGCCAGTCGACAGGTCTTAAATTCACCCCTCCACTTT
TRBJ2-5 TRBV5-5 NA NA CASSHRTGQGTQYF TGTGCCAGCAGCCACAGAACAGGGCAAGGGACCCAGTACTTC
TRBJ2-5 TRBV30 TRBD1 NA CACPLDRAQQETQYF TGTGCCTGCCCTCTCGACAGGGCGCAACAAGAGACCCAGTACTTC
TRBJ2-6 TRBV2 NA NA CASRAKGGPGANVLTF TGTGCCAGCAGGGCGAAAGGGGGTCCTGGGGCCAACGTCCTGACTTTC
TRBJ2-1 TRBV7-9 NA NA CASSALEGPFF TGTGCCAGCAGCGCCTTGGAGGGGCCGTTCTTC
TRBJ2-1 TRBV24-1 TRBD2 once CATSSSGGHEQFF TGTGCCACCAGTTCGTCGGGGGGGCATGAGCAGTTCTTC
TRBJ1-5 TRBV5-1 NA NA CASSAGGIAQPQHF TGCGCCAGCAGCGCTGGGGGGATTGCTCAGCCCCAGCATTTT
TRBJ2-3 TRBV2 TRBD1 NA CASSGQGAQDTQYF TGTGCCAGCAGTGGACAGGGGGCGCAAGATACGCAGTATTTT
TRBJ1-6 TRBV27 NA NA CASSFGLDYNSPLHF TGTGCCAGCAGTTTTGGGCTGGACTATAATTCACCCCTCCACTTT
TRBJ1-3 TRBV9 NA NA CASSVGAGTNTIYF TGTGCCAGCAGCGTGGGGGCAGGGACAAACACCATATATTTT
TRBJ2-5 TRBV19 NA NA CASSIGRQSQETQYF TGTGCCAGTAGTATAGGGAGACAGTCCCAAGAGACCCAGTACTTC
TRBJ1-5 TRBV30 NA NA CASSTQDYQPQHF TGTGCCTCTTCCACCCAGGATTATCAGCCCCAGCATTTT
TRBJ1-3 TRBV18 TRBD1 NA CASSPPLLTGMLTGNTIYF TGTGCCAGCTCGCCACCTCTACTGACAGGGATGTTGACTGGAAACACCATATATTTT
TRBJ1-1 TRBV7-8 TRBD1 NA CASSLALRQGANTEAFF TGTGCCAGCAGCTTAGCGCTGCGACAGGGTGCGAACACTGAAGCTTTCTTT
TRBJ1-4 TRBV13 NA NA CASAGRRDEKLFF TGTGCCAGCGCAGGGAGGCGTGATGAAAAACTGTTTTTT
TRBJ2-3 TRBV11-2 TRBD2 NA CASSLGASGSTDTQYF TGTGCCAGCAGCTTAGGAGCTAGCGGGAGCACAGATACGCAGTATTTT
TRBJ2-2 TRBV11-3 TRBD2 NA CASSSVSGGTGELFF TGTGCCAGCAGCTCGGTTAGCGGGGGGACCGGGGAGCTGTTTTTT
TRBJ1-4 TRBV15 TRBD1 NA CATSSDPRGLEEKLFF TGTGCCACCAGCTCAGATCCTAGGGGGCTAGAGGAAAAACTGTTTTTT
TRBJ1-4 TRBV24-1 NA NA CATSDPGGGNEKLFF TGTGCCACCAGTGACCCCGGGGGTGGTAATGAAAAACTGTTTTTT
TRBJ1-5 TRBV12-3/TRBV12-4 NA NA CASSSSSNQPQHF TGTGCCAGCAGTTCCAGTAGCAATCAGCCCCAGCATTTT
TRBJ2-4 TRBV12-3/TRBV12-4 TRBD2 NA CASSTVTGGIQYF TGTGCCAGCAGCACGGTAACGGGGGGGATTCAGTACTTC
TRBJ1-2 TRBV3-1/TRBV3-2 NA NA CASSQALAGGYTF TGTGCCAGCAGCCAAGCCCTAGCGGGGGGCTACACCTTC
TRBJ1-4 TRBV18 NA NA CASSPSRRNEKLFF TGTGCCAGCTCACCGAGTCGCAGGAATGAAAAACTGTTTTTT
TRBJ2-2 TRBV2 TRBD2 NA CASSKRASGRGNTGELFF TGTGCCAGCAGTAAGCGGGCTAGCGGGAGGGGGAACACCGGGGAGCTGTTTTTT
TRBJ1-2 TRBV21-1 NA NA CASTISKRWDNAPTNYGYTF TGTGCCAGCACCATCTCAAAGCGTTGGGACAACGCTCCGACTAACTATGGCTACACCTTC
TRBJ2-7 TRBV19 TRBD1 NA CASTADRAPYEQYF TGTGCCAGCACCGCCGACAGGGCCCCCTACGAGCAGTACTTC
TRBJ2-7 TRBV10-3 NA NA CAIKMSGDPTYEQYF TGTGCCATCAAGATGTCAGGGGACCCCACCTACGAGCAGTACTTC
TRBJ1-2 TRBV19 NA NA CASNGGSHYGYTF TGTGCCAGTAATGGCGGGAGTCACTATGGCTACACCTTC
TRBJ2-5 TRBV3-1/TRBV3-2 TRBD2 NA CASSQALAGVVETQYF TGTGCCAGCAGCCAAGCACTAGCGGGAGTTGTGGAGACCCAGTACTTC
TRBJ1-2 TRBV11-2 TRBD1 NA CASSLTGSYYGYTF TGTGCCAGCAGCCTGACAGGGTCTTATTATGGCTACACCTTC
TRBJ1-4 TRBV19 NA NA CASKGGRPNEKLFF TGTGCCAGTAAGGGGGGGCGGCCTAATGAAAAACTGTTTTTT
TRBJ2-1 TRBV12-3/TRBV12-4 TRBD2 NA CASRSGRRNEQFF TGTGCCAGCAGAAGCGGGAGAAGGAATGAGCAGTTCTTC
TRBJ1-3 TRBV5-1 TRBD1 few CASSLGGTGLSSGNTIYF TGCGCCAGCAGCTTGGGTGGGACAGGCCTTTCCTCTGGAAACACCATATATTTT
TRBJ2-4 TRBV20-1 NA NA CSASGDFHPLAKNIQYF TGCAGTGCTAGTGGGGACTTTCATCCCCTAGCCAAAAACATTCAGTACTTC
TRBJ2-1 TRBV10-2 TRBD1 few CASSDRGRRAYNEQFF TGCGCCAGCTCCGACAGGGGGCGGCGAGCCTACAATGAGCAGTTCTTC
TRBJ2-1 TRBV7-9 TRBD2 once CASRGPGLAGNEQFF TGTGCCAGCAGGGGCCCGGGACTAGCGGGAAATGAGCAGTTCTTC
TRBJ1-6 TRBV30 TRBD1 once CAWTTGTENNSPLHF TGTGCCTGGACCACCGGGACAGAGAATAATTCACCCCTCCACTTT
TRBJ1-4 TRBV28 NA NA CASSLGRWPQSTLFF TGTGCCAGCAGTTTAGGGAGGTGGCCGCAGAGTACACTGTTTTTT
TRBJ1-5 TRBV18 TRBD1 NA CASSPMGTGSNQPQHF TGTGCCAGCTCACCAATGGGGACAGGGAGCAATCAGCCCCAGCATTTT
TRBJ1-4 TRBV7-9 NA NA CASSPPGGTNEKLFF TGTGCCAGCAGCCCTCCGGGGGGAACTAATGAAAAACTGTTTTTT
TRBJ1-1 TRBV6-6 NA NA CASITLKLSAFF TGTGCCAGCATCACCCTAAAGCTCTCAGCTTTCTTT
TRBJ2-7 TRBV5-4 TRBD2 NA CASSPMGGVSYEQYF TGTGCCAGCAGCCCGATGGGGGGGGTCTCCTACGAGCAGTACTTC
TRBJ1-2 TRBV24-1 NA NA CATSDIYGYTF TGTGCCACCAGTGACATCTATGGCTACACCTTC
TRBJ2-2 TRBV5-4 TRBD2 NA CASSLGGSGVRTGELFF TGTGCCAGCAGCTTGGGTGGTAGCGGGGTGAGGACCGGGGAGCTGTTTTTT
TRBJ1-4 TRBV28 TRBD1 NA CASSRRGQLSNEKLFF TGTGCCAGCAGTCGCAGGGGACAGCTTTCAAATGAAAAACTGTTTTTT
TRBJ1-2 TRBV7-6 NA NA CASSKSRVRGQGSTYGYTF TGTGCCAGCAGCAAATCCCGTGTGCGGGGGCAGGGGAGCACCTATGGCTACACCTTC
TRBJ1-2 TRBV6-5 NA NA CASSYSNAGYGYTF TGTGCCAGCAGTTACTCGAATGCCGGCTATGGCTACACCTTC